This T cell receptor beta chain was sequenced during a study of molecular identifiers for immune sequencing clone quantification. Study-level results: Highly expanded clone sizes could be underestimated through barcode sharing by identical TCR molecules. For effector cells, clones above 20 RNA copies held over 98% of molecules; for naive cells, under 1%.

The V end was cut by 3 bases, the J end by 6 bases, with 6 bases between. Germline CDR1 MGHDK, CDR2 SYGVNS. CDR3 length: 11 amino acids. This clonotype was recorded many times. Its antigen is unidentified. Methods described previously were used for bulk TCR libraries, and listed TCR primers were applied. One entry per CDR3 protein results from TCRdb running MiXCR on the PCR reads. The table lists tens of thousands of distinct CDR3 sequences, about a sixth of them singletons. Sorting isolated naive CD8 T cells as CD8+CD4-CCR7+CD45RA+ events. This clonotype was obtained from a human donor in good health. Some libraries in this study had Jurkat cell RNA spiked in. The chain carries TRBV25-1 and TRBJ2-7; no clear D. The sequenced sample was naive CD8+ T cells from blood, with Jurkat cell RNA spiked in. Documented subset: FACS-sorted CD8+CD4-CCR7+CD45RA+ naive T cells. CDR3 amino acids: CASSDYSEQYF. CDR3 in DNA: TGTGCCAGCAGTGATTATTCCGAGCAGTACTTC.